This TCR beta chain is drawn from a study of vaccination and CD4 T cells after COVID-19 (dated by TCRdb to the early 2020s). A note on the overall study: Convalescent patients had a positive SARS-CoV-2 result on nasal swab PCR, and of these patients, several had mild disease and one had severe disease. The convalescent cohort comprised six males and four females, including two Hispanic individuals, seven Caucasians, two Asians and one multiracial person. Participants got two doses of the Pfizer-BioNTech BNT162b2 vaccine (n=8) or two doses of the Moderna mRNA-1273 vaccine (n=2). Post-COVID blood samples were collected from convalescent patients a median of around 96 days after diagnosis, with a range of about 35 to 161 days. Post-vaccine blood samples were collected a median of around 10 weeks after the second vaccine dose, ranging from roughly 13 to 250 days. For stimulating the cultures, overlapping spike peptide pools were used, derived from SARS-CoV-2 as well as from the common cold coronaviruses HCoV-NL63, HCoV-OC43 and HCoV-229E. Control cultures received a CEFX viral epitope pool as the positive control, an HIV-1 Nef peptide pool as the negative control, or no peptide. In more than eight COVID-19 convalescent patients and a few infection-naive healthy vaccine recipients, researchers compared the spike-specific CD4+ TCR repertoire from before mRNA vaccination with the repertoire from after.

Sample treatment or condition, as interpreted from the label and publication: 10-day PBMC culture with coronavirus spike peptide pools or control peptides (ViraFEST assay). To expand antigen-specific T cells with peptide pools and then pick out the expanded clonotypes through TCR sequencing, the study relied on the ViraFEST assay. The convalescent patients' positive SARS-CoV-2 PCR tests were from March to December 2020, which was before the Alpha, Beta and Delta variants emerged in the United States. Each well held more than 1.5 million PBMCs cultured in IMDM containing approximately 5% human AB serum and approximately 9.1 IU/ml IL-2, with about 9.1 ug/ml peptide pools added. Half of the culture medium was replaced with fresh IL-2-containing medium on days 3 and 7. After approximately eleven days of culture, CD4+ T cells were isolated by negative selection with the EasySep CD4+ T cell isolation kit. Ficoll-Paque Plus gradient centrifugation was used to isolate PBMCs from whole blood, and the isolated PBMCs were then either used fresh or cryopreserved at -140C. Triplicate wells were generally used for each culture condition.

For this clonotype: No antigen is known for it. No base-level quality is on record; no much larger clone is a single base apart.

The library was made by PCR. At the Johns Hopkins FTIC core, DNA from the cultured CD4+ T cells underwent TCR sequencing with the Oncomine TCR Beta short-read assay. The QIAamp micro DNA kit was used to extract genomic DNA from the cultured CD4+ T cells. Oncomine TCR Beta libraries from cultured CD4+ T cells were pooled with unique dual indexes and sequenced on an Illumina iSeq 100. Processing in the source paper ran as follows. Non-productive sequences were filtered out, and CDR3s that did not start with C, did not end with F or W, or were shorter than 7 amino acids were discarded. The MANAFEST web application was used to identify antigen-specific clonotypes by comparing peptide-stimulated wells against reference wells and other culture wells. An FDR below 0.05, an odds ratio above 5, and a productive frequency above 0.1% in at least two of three replicate wells were required for clones to be considered positive. A clonotype counted as cross-reactive if it showed significant expansion both in the SARS-CoV-2 spike wells and in at least one common cold coronavirus spike condition. Using R version 3.6.1, CDR3 homology was evaluated through Levenshtein distances (stringdist) along with unrooted phylogenetic trees (ape). TCRdb reprocessed the public reads (quality trimming at Q25 with fastp, clone calling with MiXCR) and kept in-frame beta chains. Entries that share a CDR3 protein sequence are merged under the most common genes and DNA. These V and J calls derive from TCRdb rather than the authors' analysis. The sample table contains about 18,000 distinct CDR3 sequences; only one count was recorded for 54% of them. The ten top clones hold around 13% of the sample.

The study at large found these results: The study included relatively few convalescent patients and did not analyze early timepoints after natural infection. In convalescent patients, nearly all vaccine-specific clones (304 of 307) were found to be mono-reactive for SARS-CoV-2 spike rather than cross-reactive with common cold coronaviruses. In convalescent patients, a median about 86% of post-vaccine SARS-CoV-2-reactive clones were detected only after vaccination, suggesting vaccine-specific priming. The median number of SARS-CoV-2-reactive clonotypes rose from 20 to 25 after infection to a few dozen after vaccination, but the change was not significant.

The TCR was taken from a human donor who had recovered from COVID-19. The sequencing sample was made of CD4+ T cells from blood, cultured in vitro.

This receptor carries the CDR3 CASRAGGGYGYTF. Read as DNA, the sequence is TGTGCCAGCAGGGCAGGGGGCGGCTATGGCTACACCTTC. The chain employs TRBV2 and TRBJ1-2; a stretch of 8 junction bases matches TRBD1. CDR1 SNHLY and CDR2 FYNNEI were looked up in the germline V gene. The CDR3 starts with the cysteine, ends with the phenylalanine, and has 13 residues. Of all the DNA, just the CDR3 is kept, 39 bases in frame from base 1. At the junction V is shortened by 6 bases and J by 4 bases; bases outside the gene matches: 4.